These 16 T cell receptor beta chains share one sample of origin, sequenced in a study of T-cell memory formation after mild COVID-19. TCRdb re-analysed the 5' RACE reads in MiXCR, keeping a single row per CDR3 protein. The sample consists of around 390,000 distinct CDR3 sequences, approximately 15% of them appearing once. The sequenced material came from PBMCs or a T cell subset sorted from them (not recorded which). The receptors here all came from a man younger than 30 who had mild COVID-19 (a few samples of this study predate the infection). Cell type and time point are not known.

This chain joins TRBV2 and TRBJ2-7, with TRBD1 matching 9 bases. Per the germline V gene, CDR1 is SNHLY and CDR2 is FYNNEI. The CDR3 covers 16 residues. V lost 8 bases to trimming and J lost 2 bases; unmatched junction nucleotides: 13. CDR3 bases: TGTGCCAGCCGTCTTCCGGACAGGGGCTTCACCTACGAGCAGTACTTC. Its protein product is CASRLPDRGFTYEQYF.

This clonotype was counted between two and nine times. The J gene is TRBJ1-2, the V gene TRBV7-2; D might be TRBD1 (6 bases). The CDR3 consists of 17 residues. The V gene lost 2 bases and the J gene lost 0 bases, with 16 bases spanning the gap. CDR1 SGHTA and CDR2 FQGNSA come from the germline V gene. CDR3 protein: CASSLRPGGPANYGYTF. CDR3 DNA sequence: TGTGCCAGCAGCTTACGGCCCGGGGGCCCTGCTAACTATGGCTACACCTTC.

V is TRBV5-1 and J is TRBJ2-3; D remains unclear. V was trimmed by 3 bases and J by 6 bases, leaving 17 bases between them. In germline, CDR1 is SGHRS, CDR2 YFSETQ. CDR3 length: 15 amino acids. As DNA, the CDR3 is TGCGCCAGCAGCTCCGGCTCGGTAGGGCCGGATACGCAGTATTTT. Protein: CASSSGSVGPDTQYF.

The chain links TRBV7-9 to TRBJ2-6, with D possibly TRBD2 on 5 matching bases. V gave up 5 bases and J gave up 0 bases, with 11 bases separating them. Germline loops: CDR1 SEHNR, CDR2 FQNEAQ (reference sequence). The CDR3 is 16 residues long. The CDR3 loop reads CASSRRRGSGANVLTF. The CDR3 region has the DNA TGTGCCAGCAGCCGCCGTCGGGGCTCTGGGGCCAACGTCCTGACTTTC.

The chain links TRBV4-1 to TRBJ1-5; D is undetermined. V lost 4 bases and J 8 bases, leaving 12 bases between the germline ends. Germline V gene lookup returns CDR1 MGHRA and CDR2 YSYEKL. This CDR3 is built from 13 residues. The chain's CDR3 is CASSRFAREPQHF. In nucleotides, the CDR3 is TGCGCCAGCAGCCGGTTCGCGAGGGAGCCCCAGCATTTT.

The rearrangement joins TRBV7-9 to TRBJ1-2; possibly TRBD1 for D (6 bases). Per germline, CDR1 SEHNR and CDR2 FQNEAQ (reference sequence). The CDR3 consists of 16 residues. Trimming stripped 6 bases from V and 3 bases from J, with 20 bases between. CDR3 in amino acids: CASSSSIGQTYYGYTF. In DNA form, the CDR3 reads TGTGCCAGCAGTTCCTCGATAGGACAGACCTACTATGGCTACACCTTC.

In its sample, this clonotype was seen many times. V and J are TRBV15 and TRBJ2-5; 13 bases align to TRBD2. The CDR3 extends over 18 amino acids. From germline, CDR1 is LNHNV and CDR2 YYDKDF (reference sequence). The V gene end was trimmed by 1 base and the J gene end by 3 bases; junction bases not matched to a gene: 8. The CDR3 spells CATSRGLLAGGPEETQYF. For the CDR3, the DNA is TGTGCCACCAGCAGAGGCTTACTAGCGGGGGGGCCAGAAGAGACCCAGTACTTC.

This clonotype has more than one count but fewer than ten. The chain combines TRBV5-1 with TRBJ2-3; TRBD2 is a possible D gene (5 bases). The V and J ends lost 6 bases and 4 bases respectively, with 15 bases between them. The germline CDR1 and CDR2 sequences are SGHRS and YFSETQ. The length of the CDR3 is 14 residues. The CDR3 nucleotides read TGCGCCAGCACCCCGCGCGACGGGGCAGATACGCAGTATTTT. This sequence encodes CASTPRDGADTQYF.

The CDR3 here is CASSLGQGTPYEQYF. For the CDR3, the DNA is TGCGCCAGCAGCTTGGGCCAGGGGACCCCCTACGAGCAGTACTTC. The chain links TRBV5-1 to TRBJ2-7, with D perhaps matching TRBD1 (6 bases). Trimming pared 0 bases from V and 2 bases from J, leaving 12 bases between. The CDR3 extends over 15 amino acids. Germline V gene lookup returns CDR1 SGHRS and CDR2 YFSETQ.

The chain couples TRBV6-1 to TRBJ2-3, with 9 bases lining up with TRBD1. V shed 6 bases and J 3 bases; nucleotides not matched to a gene: 4. The CDR3 spans 14 residues. The V gene's germline CDR1 is MNHNS and CDR2 SASEGT. CDR3 coding DNA: TGTGCCAGCAGGGGGACAGGGACTACAGATACGCAGTATTTT. Translated, it gives CASRGTGTTDTQYF.

The rearrangement uses TRBV7-9 and TRBJ1-1; unclear D gene. The germline V gene encodes CDR1 SEHNR and CDR2 FQNEAQ (reference sequence). The V end was cut by 1 base, the J end by 4 bases, with 7 bases between. CDR3 length: 13 amino acids. The DNA of the CDR3 is TGTGCCAGCAGCTTAGAAGGGTTCACTGAAGCTTTCTTT. This sequence encodes CASSLEGFTEAFF. The variable domain in full, completed from reference TRBV7-9 and TRBJ1-1, reads DTGVSQNPRHKITKRGQNVTFRCDPISEHNRLYWYRQTLGQGPEFLTYFQNEAQLEKSRLLSDRFSAERPKGSFSTLEIQRTEQGDSAMYLCASSLEGFTEAFFGQGTRLTVV.

The chain couples TRBV3-1 to TRBJ1-1, with TRBD1 identical over 7 bases. V lost 1 base to trimming and J lost 1 base; unmatched junction nucleotides: 3. The CDR3 consists of 15 residues. Per germline, CDR1 LGHDT and CDR2 YNNKEL (reference sequence). The CDR3 DNA follows: TGTGCCAGCAGCCAAGCACAGGGGCGGAACACTGAAGCTTTCTTT. It translates to CASSQAQGRNTEAFF.

The CDR3 spells CASSQDTSSSGTQYF. In DNA, the CDR3 is TGCGCCAGCAGCCAAGACACTTCGTCGAGTGGGACCCAGTACTTC. This sequence joins TRBV4-3 and TRBJ2-5; D unresolved. The CDR3 has 15 amino acids. Germline CDR1 reads LGHNA; CDR2 reads YSLEER. V was cut by 0 bases and J by 7 bases, with 15 bases left in between.

This sequence joins TRBV3-1 and TRBJ1-4; tentative D call: TRBD1 (6 bases). CDR1 and CDR2 from the germline V gene are LGHDT and YNNKEL (reference sequence). The CDR3 covers 14 residues. Trimming cost V 4 bases and J 8 bases, with 14 bases left between them. Here the CDR3 reads CASSLGTYNEKLFF. In DNA form, the CDR3 reads TGTGCCAGCAGCCTCGGGACATATAACGAAAAACTGTTTTTT.

This clonotype was counted a few times. This chain connects TRBV14 to TRBJ1-6; 7 bases agree with TRBD1. Looked up from germline, CDR1 is SGHDN and CDR2 is FVKESK. J lost 10 bases, V lost 4 bases, and 7 bases had no gene match. The length of the CDR3 is 14 residues. CDR3 DNA: TGTGCCAGCAGCCGGACAGGTTGGGACTCACCCCTCCACTTT. Protein sequence: CASSRTGWDSPLHF.

A few counts support this clonotype. The rearrangement joins TRBV6-2 or TRBV6-3 to TRBJ2-3; no definite D call. V dropped 7 bases and J dropped 9 bases, with 14 bases sitting between them. CDR1 and CDR2 from the germline V gene are MNHEY and SVGEGT. This CDR3 has 12 amino acids. CDR3 DNA sequence: TGTGCCAGCAACCAGGCCCGGAGCACGCAGTATTTT. Translated: CASNQARSTQYF.